What follows are 24 T cell receptor beta chains derived from one specimen sequenced in a study of cytomegalovirus exposure and HLA in healthy donors. Vbeta (60) and Jbeta (13) primers were used in the PCR. The method was immunoSEQ multiplex PCR; TCRdb's version includes in-frame clones alone and lacks a portion of them. The table records about 98,000 clones, more than 60% of them present only once. Sequencing used PBMCs. The receptors stem from a man aged 45-65 years in good health and CMV-seronegative.

The chain is built from TRBV28 and TRBJ1-5, with a tentative D call TRBD1 (5 bases). V dropped 10 bases and J dropped 4 bases, with 17 bases sitting between them. Germline V gene lookup returns CDR1 MDHEN and CDR2 SYDVKM. CDR3 length: 14 residues. This chain's CDR3 is CATLRQNLNQPQHF. The DNA of the CDR3 is TGTGCCACCCTTCGACAGAACCTTAATCAGCCCCAGCATTTT.

The chain carries TRBV5-4 and TRBJ2-7; unclear D gene. There are 14 residues in the CDR3. Germline values: CDR1 SGHNT, CDR2 YYREEE (reference sequence). Trimming stripped 5 bases from V and 0 bases from J, with 12 bases between. The CDR3 nucleotides read TGTGCCAGCAGTTCAGGCTCCCCCTCCTACGAGCAGTACTTC. It translates to CASSSGSPSYEQYF.

V is TRBV2 and J is TRBJ2-1; D is unclear. The CDR3 sequence is 11 residues long. Germline CDR1 SNHLY, CDR2 FYNNEI. The germline V and J ends were trimmed by 7 bases and 8 bases, with 9 bases remaining between them. For the CDR3, the DNA is TGTGCCAGCACCAAAGCCTATGAGCAGTTCTTC. Its translation: CASTKAYEQFF.

This clone was counted a few times. J is TRBJ2-1 and V is TRBV7-3, with 8 nucleotides matching TRBD2. The CDR3 has 15 residues. Germline CDR1 is SGHTA and CDR2 is FQGTGA. Trimming cost V 0 bases and J 6 bases; bases outside gene matches: 4. CDR3 sequence reads: CASSLTSGSLNEQFF. DNA of the CDR3: TGTGCCAGCAGCTTAACAAGCGGGAGTCTCAATGAGCAGTTCTTC.

This clone was observed a few times. V is TRBV5-1 and J is TRBJ1-4, with 9 bases that match TRBD1. Germline assignment: CDR1 SGHRS and CDR2 YFSETQ. Trimming removed 6 bases from V and 6 bases from J; junction bases left unmatched: 3. This CDR3 comprises 13 residues. Here the CDR3 DNA reads TGCGCCAGCACCCGACAGGGGGATGAAAAACTGTTTTTT. Translating gives CASTRQGDEKLFF.

The chain has TRBV5-4 and TRBJ2-1, with TRBD2 matching over 13 bases. From germline, CDR1 is SGHNT and CDR2 YYREEE (reference sequence). V lost 3 bases and J lost 8; bases outside the gene matches: 2. The CDR3 spans 14 residues. The chain's CDR3 is CASSSGLAGHEQFF. CDR3 sequence (DNA): TGTGCCAGCAGCTCGGGACTAGCGGGGCATGAGCAGTTCTTC. Complete variable domain (other parts from reference TRBV5-4 and TRBJ2-1): ETGVTQSPTHLIKTRGQQVTLRCSSQSGHNTVSWYQQALGQGPQFIFQYYREEENGRGNFPPRFSGLQFPNYSSELNVNALELDDSALYLCASSSGLAGHEQFFGPGTRLTVL.

J is TRBJ2-5 and V is TRBV5-1; possible D gene TRBD1, 6 bases. The J call is in doubt because the DNA end fits TRBJ2-7 better. The CDR3 covers 15 residues. Germline CDR1 is SGHRS and CDR2 is YFSETQ. The CDR3 region has the DNA TGCGCCAGCAGCTTGACCCCCGGGGACACCTACGAGCAGTACTTC. It is translated as CASSLTPGDTYEQYF.

The CDR3 coding sequence is TGTGCCAGCACCCCAGGGACAGGGATGGTTTATGAGCAGTTCTTC. Translating gives CASTPGTGMVYEQFF. The V gene is TRBV28, the J gene TRBJ2-1; 9 nucleotides agree with TRBD1. J was trimmed by 8 bases and V by 7 bases; bases with no gene match: 12. The germline V gene encodes CDR1 MDHEN and CDR2 SYDVKM. The CDR3 extends over 15 amino acids.

Comment on this clone: The junction departs from the called germline gene at one end, perhaps through a read error. V gene TRBV28 combines with J gene TRBJ2-2, with D perhaps matching TRBD2 (5 bases). The CDR3 sequence is 15 residues long. CDR1 and CDR2 (germline): MDHEN, SYDVKM. The CDR3 is CASSTIIDPTGELLF. The CDR3 region has the DNA TGTGCCAGCAGTACCATAATAGACCCTACCGGGGAGCTGCTTTTT.

The chain carries TRBV27 and TRBJ1-1; 8 bases fit TRBD1. CDR1 and CDR2 (germline): MNHEY, SMNVEV (reference sequence). The CDR3 is 14 residues long. Trimming cost V 6 bases and J 2 bases; bases outside gene matches: 5. This CDR3 is CASSRGQVNTEAFF. The CDR3 nucleotides read TGTGCCAGCAGCCGGGGACAGGTAAACACTGAAGCTTTCTTT.

V is TRBV2 and J is TRBJ2-5, with 11 bases matching TRBD2. Near its end, the DNA agrees better with TRBJ2-7, so the J call may be wrong. This CDR3 has 19 residues. Per the germline V gene, CDR1 is SNHLY and CDR2 is FYNNEI. This CDR3 reads CASSERGPGTSGSNYEQYF. CDR3 nucleotides: TGTGCCAGCAGTGAAAGAGGCCCCGGTACTAGCGGGAGTAACTACGAGCAGTACTTC.

The chain combines TRBV28 with TRBJ1-2; 9 positions match TRBD1. This CDR3 contains 18 residues. V shed 6 bases and J 12 bases; nucleotides not matched to a gene: 26. The germline V gene encodes CDR1 MDHEN and CDR2 SYDVKM. For the CDR3, the DNA is TGTGCCAGCAGCCAACTCTGGGACAAAAGATTCGGACAGGGGTTAAACACCTTC. It specifies CASSQLWDKRFGQGLNTF.

The chain couples TRBV5-4 to TRBJ2-5; tentative D call: TRBD2 (6 bases). The ends were cut back, 1 base at V and 1 base at J, with 11 bases in the middle. Germline CDR1 and CDR2: SGHNT and YYREEE (reference sequence). CDR3 size: 15 residues. CDR3 DNA: TGTGCCAGCAGCTTGAGGCTCGGGGGCCAAGAGACCCAGTACTTC. This gives the protein CASSLRLGGQETQYF.

V usage is TRBV27 and J usage is TRBJ1-4; the match to TRBD1 covers 8 bases. Trimming removed 5 bases from V and 8 bases from J; junction bases left unmatched: 10. The CDR3 length is 15 residues. Germline lookup yields CDR1 MNHEY and CDR2 SMNVEV (reference sequence). CDR3 in amino acids: CASSAKQGGYEKLFF. The DNA for the CDR3 is TGTGCCAGCAGTGCAAAACAGGGGGGGTACGAAAAACTGTTTTTT.

The chain recombines TRBV7-2 with TRBJ2-7; TRBD1 might be the D (6 bases). Germline V gene data show CDR1 as SGHTA and CDR2 as FQGNSA. This CDR3 region has 14 residues. V was cut by 5 bases and J by 5 bases, with 16 bases left in between. The CDR3 DNA follows: TGTGCCAGCAGCCCCTCAGGGGTTATCCACGAGCAGTACTTC. The encoded protein is CASSPSGVIHEQYF.

The chain has TRBV7-2 and TRBJ1-5, with 7 bases lining up with TRBD1. CDR1 is SGHTA, CDR2 FQGNSA, per germline. The junction had 8 bases not matched to a gene; V was cut back by 5 bases and J by 7 bases. The CDR3 loop spans 14 amino acids. CDR3 bases: TGTGCCAGCAGCACGAACAGGGGAGGCCAGCCCCAGCATTTT. Translation: CASSTNRGGQPQHF.

This clone was seen a few times. The CDR3 sequence is CASSYSGLAGNNEQFF. The CDR3 DNA follows: TGTGCCAGCAGTTACTCCGGACTAGCGGGGAACAATGAGCAGTTCTTC. V gene TRBV6-5 combines with J gene TRBJ2-1, with 12 bases that match TRBD2. The V and J ends lost 0 bases and 5 bases, in that order; junction bases with no gene match: 2. Per the germline V gene, CDR1 is MNHEY and CDR2 is SVGAGI. The CDR3 is 16 amino acids.

J is TRBJ2-1 and V is TRBV5-8, with no clear D. Per the germline V gene, CDR1 is SGHTS and CDR2 is YDEGEE. Trimming pared 2 bases from V and 3 bases from J, leaving 15 bases between. The CDR3 is made up of 16 amino acids. The CDR3 spells CASSFLSKSFYNEQFF. Written as DNA, the CDR3 is TGTGCCAGCAGCTTTCTTTCCAAGAGCTTCTACAATGAGCAGTTCTTC.

The chain uses TRBV9 and TRBJ2-7, with 13 bases aligning to TRBD2. Germline values: CDR1 SGDLS, CDR2 YYNGEE. Trimming cost V 3 bases and J 6 bases; bases outside gene matches: 6. The CDR3 loop spans 15 amino acids. The CDR3: CASSGGLAGEIEQYF. The CDR3 DNA sequence: TGTGCCAGCAGCGGAGGACTAGCGGGAGAGATCGAGCAGTACTTC.

The J gene is TRBJ2-7, the V gene TRBV7-2; 7 bases match TRBD2. V lost 3 bases to trimming and J lost 1 base; unmatched junction nucleotides: 9. The CDR3 runs 16 residues. Germline V lookup: CDR1 SGHTA, CDR2 FQGNSA. Here the CDR3 reads CASSFRPAGESYEQYF. The CDR3 DNA is TGTGCCAGCAGCTTCCGACCGGCGGGAGAATCCTACGAGCAGTACTTC.

The chain links TRBV27 to TRBJ2-5, with a tentative D call TRBD2 (6 bases). The V gene's germline CDR1 is MNHEY and CDR2 SMNVEV (reference sequence). This CDR3 has 13 amino acids. Trimming removed 3 bases from V and 5 bases from J, with 10 bases in between. The CDR3 sequence is CASSFGAGETQYF. CDR3 coding DNA: TGTGCCAGCAGTTTCGGTGCGGGGGAGACCCAGTACTTC.

J is TRBJ1-1 and V is TRBV7-2; D is unresolved. The CDR3 spans 15 residues. From germline, CDR1 is SGHTA and CDR2 FQGNSA. Trimming stripped 1 base from V and 3 bases from J, with 12 bases between. The CDR3 region is CASSLGGGRDTEAFF. The CDR3 DNA is TGTGCCAGCAGCTTAGGGGGAGGGAGGGACACTGAAGCTTTCTTT.

This rearrangement joins TRBV9 to TRBJ2-1, with 11 bases lining up with TRBD1. Germline CDR1 and CDR2: SGDLS and YYNGEE. CDR3 length: 16 amino acids. V lost 0 bases to trimming and J lost 8 bases; unmatched junction nucleotides: 7. The CDR3: CASSVVGTGGFDEQFF. The CDR3 DNA is TGTGCCAGCAGCGTAGTAGGGACAGGGGGTTTTGATGAGCAGTTCTTC.

This clone was recorded once. The chain couples TRBV6-6 to TRBJ1-2; 7 bases agree with TRBD1. CDR3 size: 16 residues. The germline V gene has CDR1 MNHNY and CDR2 SVGAGI (reference sequence). The V gene end was trimmed by 9 bases and the J gene end by 5 bases; junction bases not matched to a gene: 18. The CDR3 here is CASTGTARGSVYGYTF. In DNA, the CDR3 is TGTGCCAGTACCGGGACAGCGAGGGGTTCCGTTTATGGCTACACCTTC.